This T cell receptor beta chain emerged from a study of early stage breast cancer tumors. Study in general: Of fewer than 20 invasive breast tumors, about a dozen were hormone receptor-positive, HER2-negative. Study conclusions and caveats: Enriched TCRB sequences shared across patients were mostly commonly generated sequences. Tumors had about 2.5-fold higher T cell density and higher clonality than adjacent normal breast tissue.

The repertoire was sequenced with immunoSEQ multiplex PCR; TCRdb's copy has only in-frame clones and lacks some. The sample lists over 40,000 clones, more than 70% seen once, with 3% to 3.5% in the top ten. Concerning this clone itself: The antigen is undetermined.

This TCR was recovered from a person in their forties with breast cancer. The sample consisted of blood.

The CDR3 region is CASSQYQETQYF. CDR3 bases: TGTGCCAGTAGCCAGTACCAAGAGACCCAGTACTTC. The chain uses TRBV19 and TRBJ2-5; no firm D call. From germline, CDR1 is LNHDA and CDR2 SQIVND (reference sequence). V dropped 6 bases and J dropped 0 bases, with 5 bases sitting between them. This CDR3 region has 12 residues. Drawing the rest from reference TRBV19 and TRBJ2-5, the complete variable domain is DGGITQSPKYLFRKEGQNVTLSCEQNLNHDAMYWYRQDPGQGLRLIYYSQIVNDFQKGDIAEGYSVSREKKESFPLTVTSAQKNPTAFYLCASSQYQETQYFGPGTRLLVL.